The clone carrying this TCR beta chain was seen a few times. CDR3 size: 11 residues. Germline CDR1 SNHLY, CDR2 FYNNEI. Trimming removed 8 bases from V and 5 bases from J, with 9 bases in between. This sample is drawn from a study of patients and donors after allogeneic stem cell transplantation. In TCRdb, the RT-PCR reads were re-called with MiXCR into one record per CDR3 protein. Of about 960,000 distinct CDR3 sequences listed, about a sixth are singletons. Sequencing was done on a sample of blood, either unsorted or a sorted T cell fraction (not recorded which). The genes are TRBV2 and TRBJ1-1; D gene unclear. This TCR came from a human donor who was either an allogeneic HSCT recipient or a stem cell or donor lymphocyte infusion donor (not recorded which). It is not recorded whose cells these are; they may come from a transplant donor. This CDR3 is CASLGVTEAFF. The CDR3 DNA reads TGTGCCAGCCTCGGTGTAACTGAAGCTTTCTTT.